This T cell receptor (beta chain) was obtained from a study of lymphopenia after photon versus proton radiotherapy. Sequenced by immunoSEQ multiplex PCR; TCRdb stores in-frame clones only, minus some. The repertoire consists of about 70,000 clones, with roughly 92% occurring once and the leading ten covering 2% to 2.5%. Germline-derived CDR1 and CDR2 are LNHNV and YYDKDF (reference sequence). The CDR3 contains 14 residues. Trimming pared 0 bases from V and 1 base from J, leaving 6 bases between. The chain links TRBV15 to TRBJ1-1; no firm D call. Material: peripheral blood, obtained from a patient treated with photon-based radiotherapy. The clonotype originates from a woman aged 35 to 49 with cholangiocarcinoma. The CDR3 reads CATSRDGSNTEAFF. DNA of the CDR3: TGTGCCACCAGCAGAGATGGGTCGAACACTGAAGCTTTCTTT.